This T cell receptor beta chain was captured by sequencing in a study of radiotherapy plus CTLA-4 blockade in lung cancer. Notes on the study in general: Early shifts in blood T cell clones, with interferon-beta, reportedly predicted response best.

As for this clone: Its specificity is not known.

TCRdb's copy holds only in-frame clones and misses some; the assay was immunoSEQ multiplex PCR. The sample lists 85,000 to 90,000 clones, around 87% occurring once. The V and J ends lost 0 bases and 4 bases respectively, with 13 bases between them. Germline lookup yields CDR1 SGHRS and CDR2 YFSETQ. The CDR3 length is 15 residues. The TCR was taken from a human donor with non-small cell lung cancer that progressed on radiotherapy plus ipilimumab. This sample comprised peripheral blood, obtained from a patient treated with radiotherapy plus ipilimumab. The V and J genes are TRBV5-1 and TRBJ1-2; D is uncertain. This chain's CDR3 is CASSLGGLQSYGYTF. The CDR3 DNA is TGCGCCAGCAGCTTGGGAGGGTTACAATCCTATGGCTACACCTTC. Full variable domain (missing parts from reference TRBV5-1 and TRBJ1-2): KAGVTQTPRYLIKTRGQQVTLSCSPISGHRSVSWYQQTPGQGLQFLFEYFSETQRNKGNFPGRFSGRQFSNSRSEMNVSTLELGDSALYLCASSLGGLQSYGYTFGSGTRLTVV.